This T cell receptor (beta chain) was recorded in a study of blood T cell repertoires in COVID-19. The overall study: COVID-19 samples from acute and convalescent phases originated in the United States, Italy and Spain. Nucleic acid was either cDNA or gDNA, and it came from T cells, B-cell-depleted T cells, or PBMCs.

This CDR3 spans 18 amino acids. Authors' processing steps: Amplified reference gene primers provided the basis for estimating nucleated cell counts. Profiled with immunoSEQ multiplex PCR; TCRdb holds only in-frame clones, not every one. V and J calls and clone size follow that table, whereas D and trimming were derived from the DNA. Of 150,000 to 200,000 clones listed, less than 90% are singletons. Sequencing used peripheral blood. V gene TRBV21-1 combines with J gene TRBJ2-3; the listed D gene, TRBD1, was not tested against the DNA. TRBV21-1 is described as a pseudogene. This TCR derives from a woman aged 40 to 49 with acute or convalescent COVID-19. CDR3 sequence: CASSTGTPGQGAGDTQYF. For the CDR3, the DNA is TGTGCCAGCAGTACGGGAACACCGGGACAGGGGGCTGGAGATACGCAGTATTTT.